The following is a TCR beta chain sequence with its context. The data stem from a study of shared clonotypes between healthy human individuals. Execution of the assay was at deep level. Some clones are missing from TCRdb's copy, which holds only in-frame ones; the method was immunoSEQ multiplex PCR. The sample includes a few million clones, about 92% of them seen just once. Splitting the CD4+ cells yielded a CD45RA+ naive subset and a CD45RA-negative memory subset. The receptor was isolated from a man aged 18-30 years in good health. Some clones in this sample may be carry-over from other donors' samples. Input material: naive CD4+ T cells from PBMCs. The sample's subset: CD45RA+ positively selected.

The CDR3 reads CASITAAEMRNTEAFF. CDR3 DNA sequence: TGTGCCAGCATCACGGCGGCCGAGATGCGGAACACTGAAGCTTTCTTT. The rearrangement uses TRBV28 and TRBJ1-1; D ambiguous. The germline V gene has CDR1 MDHEN and CDR2 SYDVKM. V was cut by 7 bases and J by 1 base, with 19 bases left in between. The CDR3 length is 16 residues. Supplemented by reference TRBV28 and TRBJ1-1, the full variable domain reads DVKVTQSSRYLVKRTGEKVFLECVQDMDHENMFWYRQDPGLGLRLIYFSYDVKMKEKGDIPEGYSVSREKKERFSLILESASTNQTSMYLCASITAAEMRNTEAFFGQGTRLTVV.